This record looks at one T cell receptor beta chain sequence and its context. The sample comes from a study of Graves' ophthalmopathy and Graves' hyperthyroidism. Trimming cost V 9 bases and J 4 bases, with 14 bases left between them. This CDR3 has 13 residues. The germline V gene encodes CDR1 KGHDR and CDR2 SFDVKD. RNA transcripts provided the template for amplifying TCR beta CDR3 regions. RT-PCR was first run with HTBI primers, then multiplex PCR in a second round. TCRdb re-called the multiplex PCR reads with MiXCR, one entry per CDR3 protein. In the table there are about 220,000 distinct CDR3 sequences, about 22% of which are singletons.

This sequence was found in a woman between 45 and 60 years old with Graves' ophthalmopathy. This sequence joins TRBV24-1 and TRBJ2-5; D gene unclear. The material sequenced was peripheral blood. The CDR3 coding sequence is TGTGCCACCGGGTGGGGAAGTACAGAGACCCAGTACTTC. Translating gives CATGWGSTETQYF.